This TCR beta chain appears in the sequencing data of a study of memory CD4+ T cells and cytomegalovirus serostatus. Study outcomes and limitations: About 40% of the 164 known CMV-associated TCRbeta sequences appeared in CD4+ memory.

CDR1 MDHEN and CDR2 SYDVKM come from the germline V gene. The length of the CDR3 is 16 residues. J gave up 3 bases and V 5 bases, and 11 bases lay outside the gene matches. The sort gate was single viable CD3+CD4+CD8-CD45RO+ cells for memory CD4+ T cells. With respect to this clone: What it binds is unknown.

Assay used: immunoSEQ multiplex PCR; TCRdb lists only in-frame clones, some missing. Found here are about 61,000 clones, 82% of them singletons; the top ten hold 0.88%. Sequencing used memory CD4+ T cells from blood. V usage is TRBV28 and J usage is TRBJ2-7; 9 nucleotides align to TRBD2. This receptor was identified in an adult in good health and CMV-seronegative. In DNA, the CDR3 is TGTGCCAGCAGTCCGACTAGCGGCCCTGGAGGCTACGAGCAGTACTTC. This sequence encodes CASSPTSGPGGYEQYF.